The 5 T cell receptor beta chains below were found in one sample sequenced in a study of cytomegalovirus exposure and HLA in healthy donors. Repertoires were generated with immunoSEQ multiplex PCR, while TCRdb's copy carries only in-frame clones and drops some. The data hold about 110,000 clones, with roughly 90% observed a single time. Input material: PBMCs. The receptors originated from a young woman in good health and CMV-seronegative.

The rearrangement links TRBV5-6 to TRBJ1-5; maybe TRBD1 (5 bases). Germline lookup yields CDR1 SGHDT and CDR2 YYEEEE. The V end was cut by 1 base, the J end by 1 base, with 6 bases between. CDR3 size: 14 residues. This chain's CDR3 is CASSLRGSNQPQHF. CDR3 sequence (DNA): TGTGCCAGCAGCTTGCGGGGGAGCAATCAGCCCCAGCATTTT.

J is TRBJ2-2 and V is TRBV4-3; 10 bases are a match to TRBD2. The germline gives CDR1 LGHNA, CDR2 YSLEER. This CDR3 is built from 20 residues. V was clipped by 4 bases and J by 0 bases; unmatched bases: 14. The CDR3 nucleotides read TGCGCCAGCAGCCGCCGAATTCTAGCGGGGGACTCAACGAACACCGGGGAGCTGTTTTTT. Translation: CASSRRILAGDSTNTGELFF.

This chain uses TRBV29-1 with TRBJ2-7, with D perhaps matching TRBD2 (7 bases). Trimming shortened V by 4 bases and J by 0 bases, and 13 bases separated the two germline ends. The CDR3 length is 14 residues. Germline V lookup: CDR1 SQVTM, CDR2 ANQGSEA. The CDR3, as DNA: TGCAGCGTTGTAAGGGGGGGGAGCTCCTACGAGCAGTACTTC. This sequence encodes CSVVRGGSSYEQYF.

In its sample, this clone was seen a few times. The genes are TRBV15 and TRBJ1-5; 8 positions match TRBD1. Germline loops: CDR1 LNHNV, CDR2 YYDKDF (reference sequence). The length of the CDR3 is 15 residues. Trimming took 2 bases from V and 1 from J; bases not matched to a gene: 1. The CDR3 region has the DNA TGTGCCACCAGCAGAAGGACAGGGAGCAATCAGCCCCAGCATTTT. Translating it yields CATSRRTGSNQPQHF.

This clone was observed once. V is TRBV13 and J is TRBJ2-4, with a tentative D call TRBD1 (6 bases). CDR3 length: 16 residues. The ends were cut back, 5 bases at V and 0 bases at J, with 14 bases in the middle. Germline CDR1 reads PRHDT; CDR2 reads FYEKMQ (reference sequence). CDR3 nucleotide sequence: TGTGCCAGCAGCCCCAGGGGAGATCTAGCCAAAAACATTCAGTACTTC. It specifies CASSPRGDLAKNIQYF. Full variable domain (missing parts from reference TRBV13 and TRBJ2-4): AAGVIQSPRHLIKEKRETATLKCYPIPRHDTVYWYQQGPGQDPQFLISFYEKMQSDKGSIPDRFSAQQFSDYHSELNMSSLELGDSALYFCASSPRGDLAKNIQYFGAGTRLSVL.